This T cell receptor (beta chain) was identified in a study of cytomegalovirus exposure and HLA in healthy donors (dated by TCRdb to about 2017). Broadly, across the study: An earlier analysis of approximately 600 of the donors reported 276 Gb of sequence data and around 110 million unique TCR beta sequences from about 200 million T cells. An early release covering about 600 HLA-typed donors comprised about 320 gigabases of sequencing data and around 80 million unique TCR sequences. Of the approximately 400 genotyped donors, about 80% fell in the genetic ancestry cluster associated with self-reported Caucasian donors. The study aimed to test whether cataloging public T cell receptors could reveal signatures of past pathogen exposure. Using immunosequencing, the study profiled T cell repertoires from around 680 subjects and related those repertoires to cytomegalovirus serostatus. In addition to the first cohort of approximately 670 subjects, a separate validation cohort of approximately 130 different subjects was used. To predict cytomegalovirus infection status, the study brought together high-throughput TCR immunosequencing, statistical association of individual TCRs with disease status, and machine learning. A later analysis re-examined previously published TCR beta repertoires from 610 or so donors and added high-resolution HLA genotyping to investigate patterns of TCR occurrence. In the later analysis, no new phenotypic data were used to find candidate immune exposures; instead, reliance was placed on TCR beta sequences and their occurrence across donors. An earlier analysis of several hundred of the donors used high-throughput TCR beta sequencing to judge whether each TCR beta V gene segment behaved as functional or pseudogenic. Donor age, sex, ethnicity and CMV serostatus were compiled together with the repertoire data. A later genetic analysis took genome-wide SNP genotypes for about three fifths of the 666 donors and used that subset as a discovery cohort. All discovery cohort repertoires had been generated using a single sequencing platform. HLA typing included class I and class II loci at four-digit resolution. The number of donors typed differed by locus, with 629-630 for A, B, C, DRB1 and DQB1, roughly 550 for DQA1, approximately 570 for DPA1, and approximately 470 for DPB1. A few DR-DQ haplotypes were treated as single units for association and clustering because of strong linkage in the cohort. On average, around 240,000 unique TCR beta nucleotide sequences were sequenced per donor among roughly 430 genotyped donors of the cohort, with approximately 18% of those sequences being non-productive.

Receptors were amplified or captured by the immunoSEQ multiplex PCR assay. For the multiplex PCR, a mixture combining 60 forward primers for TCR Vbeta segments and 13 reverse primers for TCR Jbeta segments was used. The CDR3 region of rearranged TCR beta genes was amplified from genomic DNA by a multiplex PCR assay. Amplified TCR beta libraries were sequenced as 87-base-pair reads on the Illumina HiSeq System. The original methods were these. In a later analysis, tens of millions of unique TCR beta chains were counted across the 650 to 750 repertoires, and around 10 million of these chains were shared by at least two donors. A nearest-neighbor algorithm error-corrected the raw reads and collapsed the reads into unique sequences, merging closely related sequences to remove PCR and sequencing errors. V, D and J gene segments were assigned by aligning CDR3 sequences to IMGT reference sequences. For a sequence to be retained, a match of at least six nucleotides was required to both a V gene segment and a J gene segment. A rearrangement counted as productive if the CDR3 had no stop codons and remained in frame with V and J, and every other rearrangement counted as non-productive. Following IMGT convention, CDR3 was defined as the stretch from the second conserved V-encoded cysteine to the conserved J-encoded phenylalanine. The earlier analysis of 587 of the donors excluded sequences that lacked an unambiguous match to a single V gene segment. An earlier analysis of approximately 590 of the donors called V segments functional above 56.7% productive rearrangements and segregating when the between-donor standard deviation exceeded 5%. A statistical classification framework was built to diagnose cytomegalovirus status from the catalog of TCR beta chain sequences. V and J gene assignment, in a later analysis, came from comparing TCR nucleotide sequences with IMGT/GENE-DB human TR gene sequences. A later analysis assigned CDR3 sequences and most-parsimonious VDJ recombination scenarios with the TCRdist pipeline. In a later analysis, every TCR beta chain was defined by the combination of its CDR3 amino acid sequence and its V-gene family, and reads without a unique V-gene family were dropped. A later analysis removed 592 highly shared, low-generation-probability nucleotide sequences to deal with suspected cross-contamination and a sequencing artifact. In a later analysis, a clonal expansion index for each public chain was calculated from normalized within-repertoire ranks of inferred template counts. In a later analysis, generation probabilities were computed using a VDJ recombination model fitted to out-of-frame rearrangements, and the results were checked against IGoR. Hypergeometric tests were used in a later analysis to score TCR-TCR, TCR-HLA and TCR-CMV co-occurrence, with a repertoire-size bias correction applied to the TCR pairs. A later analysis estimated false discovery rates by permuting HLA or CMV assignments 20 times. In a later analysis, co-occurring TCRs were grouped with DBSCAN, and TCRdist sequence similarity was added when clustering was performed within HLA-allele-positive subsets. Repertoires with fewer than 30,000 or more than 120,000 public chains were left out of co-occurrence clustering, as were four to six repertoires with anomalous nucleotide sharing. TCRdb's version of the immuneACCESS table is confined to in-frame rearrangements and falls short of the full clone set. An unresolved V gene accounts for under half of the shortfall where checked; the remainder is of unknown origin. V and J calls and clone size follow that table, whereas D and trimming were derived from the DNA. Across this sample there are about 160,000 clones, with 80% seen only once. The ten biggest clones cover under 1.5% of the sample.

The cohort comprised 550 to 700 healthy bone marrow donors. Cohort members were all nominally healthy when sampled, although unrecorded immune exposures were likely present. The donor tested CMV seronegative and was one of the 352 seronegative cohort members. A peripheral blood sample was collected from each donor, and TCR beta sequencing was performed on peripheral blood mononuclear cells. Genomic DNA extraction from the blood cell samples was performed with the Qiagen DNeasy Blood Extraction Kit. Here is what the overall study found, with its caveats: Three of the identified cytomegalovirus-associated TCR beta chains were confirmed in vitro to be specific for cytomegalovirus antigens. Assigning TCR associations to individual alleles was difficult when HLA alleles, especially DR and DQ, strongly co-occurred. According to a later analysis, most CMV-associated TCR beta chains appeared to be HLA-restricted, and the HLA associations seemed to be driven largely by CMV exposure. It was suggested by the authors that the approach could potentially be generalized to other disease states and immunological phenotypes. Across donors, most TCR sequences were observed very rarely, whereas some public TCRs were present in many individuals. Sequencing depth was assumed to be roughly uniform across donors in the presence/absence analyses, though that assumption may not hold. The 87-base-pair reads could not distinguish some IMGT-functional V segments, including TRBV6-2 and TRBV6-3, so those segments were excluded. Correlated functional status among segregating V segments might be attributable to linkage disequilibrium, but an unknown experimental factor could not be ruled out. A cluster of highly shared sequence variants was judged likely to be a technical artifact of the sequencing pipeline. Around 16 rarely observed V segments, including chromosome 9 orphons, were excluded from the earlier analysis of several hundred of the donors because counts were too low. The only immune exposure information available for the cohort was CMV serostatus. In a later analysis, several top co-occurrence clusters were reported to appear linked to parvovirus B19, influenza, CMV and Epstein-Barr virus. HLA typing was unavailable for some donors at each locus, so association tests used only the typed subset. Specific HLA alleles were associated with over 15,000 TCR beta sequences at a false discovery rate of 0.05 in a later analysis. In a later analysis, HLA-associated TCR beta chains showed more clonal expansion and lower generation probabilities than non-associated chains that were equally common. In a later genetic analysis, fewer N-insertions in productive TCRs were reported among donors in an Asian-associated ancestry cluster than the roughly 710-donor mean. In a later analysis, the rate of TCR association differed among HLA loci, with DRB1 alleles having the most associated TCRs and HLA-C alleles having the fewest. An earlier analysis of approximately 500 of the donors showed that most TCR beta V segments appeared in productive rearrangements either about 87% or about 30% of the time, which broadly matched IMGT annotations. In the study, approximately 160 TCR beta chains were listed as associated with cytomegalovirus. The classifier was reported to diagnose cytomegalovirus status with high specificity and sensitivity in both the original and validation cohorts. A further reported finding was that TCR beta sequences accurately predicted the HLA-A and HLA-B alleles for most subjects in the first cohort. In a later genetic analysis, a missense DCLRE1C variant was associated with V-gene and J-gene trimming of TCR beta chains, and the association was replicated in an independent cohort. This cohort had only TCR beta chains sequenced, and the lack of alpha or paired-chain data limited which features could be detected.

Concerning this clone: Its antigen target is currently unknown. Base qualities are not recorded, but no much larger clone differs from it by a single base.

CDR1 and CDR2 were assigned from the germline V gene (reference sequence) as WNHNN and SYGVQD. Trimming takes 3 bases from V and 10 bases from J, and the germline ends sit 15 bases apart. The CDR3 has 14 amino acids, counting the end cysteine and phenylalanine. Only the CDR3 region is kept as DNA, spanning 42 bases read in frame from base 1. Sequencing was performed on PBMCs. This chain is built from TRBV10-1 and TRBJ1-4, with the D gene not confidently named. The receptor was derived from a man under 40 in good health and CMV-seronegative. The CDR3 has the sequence CASSERVDRGKLFF. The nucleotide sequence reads TGCGCCAGCAGTGAACGGGTGGATAGAGGAAAACTGTTTTTT.